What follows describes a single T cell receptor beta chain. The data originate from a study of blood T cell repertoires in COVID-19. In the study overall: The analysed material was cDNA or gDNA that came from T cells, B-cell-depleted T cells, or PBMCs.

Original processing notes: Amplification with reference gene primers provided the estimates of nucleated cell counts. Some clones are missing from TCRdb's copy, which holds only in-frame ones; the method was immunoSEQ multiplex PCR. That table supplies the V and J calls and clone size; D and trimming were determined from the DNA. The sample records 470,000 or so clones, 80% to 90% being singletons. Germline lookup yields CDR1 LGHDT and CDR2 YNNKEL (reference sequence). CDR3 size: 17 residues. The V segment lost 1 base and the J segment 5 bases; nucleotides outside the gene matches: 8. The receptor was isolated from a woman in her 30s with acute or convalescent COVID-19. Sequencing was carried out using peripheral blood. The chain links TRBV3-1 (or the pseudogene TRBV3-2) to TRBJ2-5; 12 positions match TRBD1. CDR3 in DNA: TGTGCCAGCAGCCAAGTACGGGACAGGGGGCTAGAGGAGACCCAGTACTTC. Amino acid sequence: CASSQVRDRGLEETQYF.